The rows below give T cell receptor beta chains drawn from one sample of a study of cytomegalovirus exposure and HLA in healthy donors. Sequenced by immunoSEQ multiplex PCR; TCRdb stores in-frame clones only, minus some. The sample gives around 170,000 clones, roughly four fifths of which show up once; about 1.6% is in the top ten. Sequencing was performed on PBMCs. The receptors shown here come from a man aged 35 to 55 in good health and CMV-seronegative. The CDR3 runs from the conserved cysteine through the conserved F or W.

V,J,CDR3
TRBV28,TRBJ2-1,CASSYPLGPSSYNEQFF
TRBV6-5,TRBJ2-7,CASSYSRSSYEQYF
TRBV27,TRBJ1-1,CASSFYRGTEAFF
TRBV6-4,TRBJ2-1,CASSDSFGAGSNEQFF
TRBV7-2,TRBJ2-3,CASSLDGTSGSTDTQYF
TRBV28,TRBJ2-5,CASSLGWTSGRVGQETQYF
TRBV7-3,TRBJ2-7,CASSPTGGRGEQYF
TRBV18,TRBJ2-7,CASSSSSGLGSYEQYF
TRBV6-1,TRBJ1-1,CASRQGVNTEAFF
TRBV2,TRBJ2-5,CASKNSRTSEETQYF
TRBV7-3,TRBJ2-5,CASSQQGREWETQYF
TRBV7-2,TRBJ1-2,CASSGQGYYGYTF
TRBV29-1,TRBJ2-1,CSVEAGGWYNEQFF
TRBV20-1,TRBJ2-2,CSATGTGELFF
TRBV19,TRBJ1-5,CASSRLGGEGNQPQHF
TRBV13,TRBJ2-2,CASSFGGGVNTGELFF
TRBV18,TRBJ2-5,CASSPLATTGETQYF
TRBV5-8,TRBJ2-1,CASTDRQGATEQFF
TRBV10-3,TRBJ1-5,CAISSLNQPQHF
TRBV27,TRBJ2-1,CASRGQSGGGTGDEQFF
TRBV27,TRBJ1-5,CASSFKGDQPQHF
TRBV11-2,TRBJ2-3,CASSRQPAATDTQYF
TRBV2,NA,CAKSTGTAPLSSYEQYF
TRBV5-1,TRBJ2-6,CASSSWTGGSGANGLTF
TRBV6-5,TRBJ2-1,CASSPGGEQFF
TRBV7-2,TRBJ1-1,CASTSRGDPEAFF
TRBV19,TRBJ2-3,CASNAGFTDTQYF
TRBV2,TRBJ2-1,CASSGTSYNEQFF
TRBV27,TRBJ1-1,CASSPGQGGAEAFF
TRBV7-9,TRBJ2-6,CASSFRDRSSGANVLTF
TRBV5-5,TRBJ1-2,CASRDRGTNYGYTF